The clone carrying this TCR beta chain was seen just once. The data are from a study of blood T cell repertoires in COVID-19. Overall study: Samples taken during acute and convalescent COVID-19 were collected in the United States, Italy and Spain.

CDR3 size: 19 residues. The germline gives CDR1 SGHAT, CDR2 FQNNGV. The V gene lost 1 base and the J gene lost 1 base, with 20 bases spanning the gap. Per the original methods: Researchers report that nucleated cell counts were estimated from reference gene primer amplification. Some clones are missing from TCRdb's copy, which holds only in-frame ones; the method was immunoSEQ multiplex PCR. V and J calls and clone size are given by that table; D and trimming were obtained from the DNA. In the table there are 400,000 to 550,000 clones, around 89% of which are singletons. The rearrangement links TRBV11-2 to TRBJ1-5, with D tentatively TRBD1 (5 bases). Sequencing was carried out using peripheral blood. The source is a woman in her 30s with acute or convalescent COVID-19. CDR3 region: CASSLGQGTELTSNQPQHF. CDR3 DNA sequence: TGTGCCAGCAGCTTAGGGCAGGGAACCGAATTAACAAGCAATCAGCCCCAGCATTTT.